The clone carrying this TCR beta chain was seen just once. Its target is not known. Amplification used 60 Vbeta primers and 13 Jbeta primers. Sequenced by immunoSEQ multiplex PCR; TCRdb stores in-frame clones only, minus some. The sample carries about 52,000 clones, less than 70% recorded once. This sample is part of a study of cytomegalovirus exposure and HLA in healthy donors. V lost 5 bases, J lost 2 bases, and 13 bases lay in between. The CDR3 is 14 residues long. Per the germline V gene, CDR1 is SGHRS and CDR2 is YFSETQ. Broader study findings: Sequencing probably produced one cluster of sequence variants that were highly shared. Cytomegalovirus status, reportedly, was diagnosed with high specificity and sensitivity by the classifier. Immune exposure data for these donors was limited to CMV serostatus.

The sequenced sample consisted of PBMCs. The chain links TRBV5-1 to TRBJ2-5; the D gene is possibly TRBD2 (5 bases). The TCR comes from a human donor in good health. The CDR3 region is CASRSGVSQETQYF. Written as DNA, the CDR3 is TGCGCCAGCAGATCCGGGGTCTCGCAAGAGACCCAGTACTTC.